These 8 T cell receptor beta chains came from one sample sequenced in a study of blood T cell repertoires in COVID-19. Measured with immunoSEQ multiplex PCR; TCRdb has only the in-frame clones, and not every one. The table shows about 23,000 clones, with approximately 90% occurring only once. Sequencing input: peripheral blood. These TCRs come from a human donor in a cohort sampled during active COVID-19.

The CDR3 DNA reads as TGTGCCAGCAGCCGGGACACCCAGCAGACCCAGTACTTC. This sequence encodes CASSRDTQQTQYF. The chain combines TRBV7-3 with TRBJ2-5, with D maybe TRBD1 (6 bases). Trimming pared 5 bases from V and 6 bases from J, leaving 13 bases between. Germline assignment: CDR1 SGHTA and CDR2 FQGTGA. This CDR3 contains 13 residues.

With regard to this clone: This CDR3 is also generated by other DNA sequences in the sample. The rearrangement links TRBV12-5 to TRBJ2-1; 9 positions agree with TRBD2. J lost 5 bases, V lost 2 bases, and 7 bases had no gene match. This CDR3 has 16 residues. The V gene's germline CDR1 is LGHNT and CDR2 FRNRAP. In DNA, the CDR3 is TGTGCTAGTGGTTTGCTAGCGGGGCTCGGGGACAATGAGCAGTTCTTC. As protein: CASGLLAGLGDNEQFF.

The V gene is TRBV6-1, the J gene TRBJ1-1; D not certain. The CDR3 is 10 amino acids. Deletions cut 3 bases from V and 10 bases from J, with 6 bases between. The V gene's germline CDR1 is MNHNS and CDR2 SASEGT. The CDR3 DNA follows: TGTGCCAGCAGTGATTTCGGAGCTTTCTTT. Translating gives CASSDFGAFF.

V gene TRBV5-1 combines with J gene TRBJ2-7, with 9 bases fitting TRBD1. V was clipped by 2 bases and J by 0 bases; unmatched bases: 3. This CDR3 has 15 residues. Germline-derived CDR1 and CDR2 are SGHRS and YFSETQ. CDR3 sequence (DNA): TGCGCCAGCAGCTTCCGGACAGGGGTCTCCTACGAGCAGTACTTC. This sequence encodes CASSFRTGVSYEQYF.

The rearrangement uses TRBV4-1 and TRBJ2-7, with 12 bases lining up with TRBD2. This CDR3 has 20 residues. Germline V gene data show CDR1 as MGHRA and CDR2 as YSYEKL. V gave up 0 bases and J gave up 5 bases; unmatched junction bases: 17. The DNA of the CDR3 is TGCGCCAGCAGCCAAGATCTATACCTCAGATGGACTAGCGGGGTAAACGAGCAGTACTTC. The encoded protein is CASSQDLYLRWTSGVNEQYF.

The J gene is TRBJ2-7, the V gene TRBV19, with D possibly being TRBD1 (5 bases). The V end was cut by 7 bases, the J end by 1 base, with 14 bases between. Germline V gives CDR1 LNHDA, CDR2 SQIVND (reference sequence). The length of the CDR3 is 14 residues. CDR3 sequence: CASTPGPRSYEQYF. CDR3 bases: TGTGCCAGTACCCCAGGGCCGAGGTCCTACGAGCAGTACTTC.

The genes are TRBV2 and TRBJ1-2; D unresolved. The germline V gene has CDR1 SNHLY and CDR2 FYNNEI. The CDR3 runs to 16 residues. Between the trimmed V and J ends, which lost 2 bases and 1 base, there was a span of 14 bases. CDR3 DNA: TGTGCCAGCAGTGAATTCGCGGCAGATCTTAACTATGGCTACACCTTC. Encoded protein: CASSEFAADLNYGYTF.

The CDR3: CASSLAGTGVAEAFF. In nucleotides, the CDR3 is TGTGCCAGCAGCTTAGCCGGCACAGGGGTTGCTGAAGCTTTCTTT. The V and J genes are TRBV7-9 and TRBJ1-1; TRBD1 matches 7 bases. The CDR3 is made up of 15 amino acids. Germline V lookup: CDR1 SEHNR, CDR2 FQNEAQ (reference sequence). The J segment lost 6 bases and the V segment lost 0 bases, leaving 7 bases of the junction unmatched.